The 25 T cell receptor beta chains listed next were all sequenced from one sample in a study of read filtering for tumor transcriptome and immune sequencing. This library used around 400 ng RNA and molecular barcoded adaptors spanning alpha/delta and beta/gamma chains. TCRdb passed the reads through MiXCR, listing each CDR3 protein once. The data show about 57,000 distinct CDR3 sequences, around 20% seen once. Sequencing was done on a sample of a population of CD138-negative cells sorted from bone marrow. These TCRs come from a donor aged 40 or over with multiple myeloma.

This clonotype came up a few times. This rearrangement joins TRBV12-3 or TRBV12-4 to TRBJ2-4; TRBD1 matches at 9 bases. CDR3 length equals 14 residues. V shed 5 bases and J 11 bases; nucleotides not matched to a gene: 10. The CDR3 sequence: CASSVRDRDSFQYF. The DNA for the CDR3 is TGTGCCAGCAGTGTCCGGGACAGGGATTCGTTTCAGTACTTC.

This clonotype was detected only a few times. The chain has TRBV6-1 and TRBJ2-1; D not resolved. Germline CDR1 and CDR2: MNHNS and SASEGT. This CDR3 region has 16 residues. Deletions cut 5 bases from V and 0 bases from J, with 14 bases between. DNA of the CDR3: TGTGCCAGCAGTTTTAGTGGGTTTAGCTCCTACAATGAGCAGTTCTTC. Protein sequence: CASSFSGFSSYNEQFF.

This clonotype was observed a handful of times. A much larger clone differs by one base, so this may be a read error. The CDR3 DNA sequence: TGTGCCAGCAGCTTAGAGGAGTACACTGAAGCTTTCTTT. As protein: CASSLEEYTEAFF. The chain has TRBV7-9 and TRBJ1-1; D is undetermined. Germline V CDR1 and CDR2: SEHNR, FQNEAQ (reference sequence). Trimming took off 1 base at V and 3 bases at J, with 6 bases between the two ends. The CDR3 totals 13 residues. The whole variable domain, filled in from reference TRBV7-9 and TRBJ1-1, reads DTGVSQNPRHKITKRGQNVTFRCDPISEHNRLYWYRQTLGQGPEFLTYFQNEAQLEKSRLLSDRFSAERPKGSFSTLEIQRTEQGDSAMYLCASSLEEYTEAFFGQGTRLTVV.

This clonotype was seen only a few times. The chain is built from TRBV27 and TRBJ2-1; TRBD1 might be the D (6 bases). The V gene's germline CDR1 is MNHEY and CDR2 SMNVEV (reference sequence). V dropped 6 bases and J dropped 0 bases, with 12 bases sitting between them. This CDR3 contains 15 residues. The CDR3: CASSGQLSSYNEQFF. The CDR3 DNA sequence: TGTGCCAGCAGCGGACAGCTCAGCTCCTACAATGAGCAGTTCTTC.

This clonotype was recorded at least ten times. The J gene is TRBJ2-5, the V gene TRBV20-1; D might be TRBD1 (5 bases). The V end was cut by 3 bases, the J end by 7 bases, with 6 bases between. This CDR3 is built from 10 residues. The V gene's germline CDR1 is DFQATT and CDR2 SNEGSKA (reference sequence). The CDR3 protein is CSASQGTQYF. The CDR3 coding sequence is TGCAGTGCTAGTCAGGGGACCCAGTACTTC.

This clonotype was detected only a few times. As the CDR3 is not closed by the conserved phenylalanine or tryptophan, this likely results from a read error. J is TRBJ1-1 and V is TRBV29-1; TRBD1 matches at 7 bases. CDR3 size: 13 residues. The germline CDR1 and CDR2 sequences are SQVTM and ANQGSEA. V lost 7 bases, J lost 4 bases, and 9 bases stayed unmatched. The CDR3 region is CSARQGLITEAFL. The CDR3 DNA is TGCAGCGCCCGACAGGGACTGATCACTGAAGCTTTCCTT.

This clonotype was detected ten times or more. The chain links TRBV3-1 to TRBJ1-6; tentatively, D is TRBD1 (5 bases). This CDR3 is built from 14 residues. Germline values: CDR1 LGHDT, CDR2 YNNKEL (reference sequence). Between the trimmed V and J ends, which lost 6 bases and 3 bases, there was a span of 9 bases. Written as DNA, the CDR3 is TGTGCCAGCAGTTCTGGGGGCTATAATTCACCCCTCCACTTT. It yields the protein CASSSGGYNSPLHF.

Ten or more counts support this clonotype. V gene TRBV15 combines with J gene TRBJ2-2; 7 bases are shared with TRBD1. Germline CDR1 reads LNHNV; CDR2 reads YYDKDF (reference sequence). This CDR3 is 15 amino acids long. J gave up 3 bases and V 5 bases, and 6 bases lay outside the gene matches. The CDR3 region has the DNA TGTGCCACCAGCCCGGGACAGAGATACACCGGGGAGCTGTTTTTT. Its protein is CATSPGQRYTGELFF.

Worth noting for this clonotype: Germline and junction disagree at one end, which may indicate a read error. J is TRBJ2-1 and V is TRBV5-1; TRBD1 aligns across 7 bases. Germline V gene data show CDR1 as SGHRS and CDR2 as YFSETQ. This CDR3 is built from 16 residues. The CDR3 DNA is TGCTCCAGCACGATCAGTGCCGGGACAGTCTACAATGAGCAGTTCTTC. Protein product: CSSTISAGTVYNEQFF.

Of note for this clonotype: Given a much more abundant clone one base away, this may be a read error. The CDR3 does not end in the conserved phenylalanine or tryptophan, so this is likely a read error. The V gene is TRBV7-9, the J gene TRBJ1-1, with a possible D match to TRBD1 (5 bases). Looked up from germline, CDR1 is SEHNR and CDR2 is FQNEAQ (reference sequence). The ends were cut back, 2 bases at V and 3 bases at J, with 10 bases in the middle. This CDR3 is built from 14 residues. CDR3 sequence (DNA): TGTGCCAGCAGCTTAAGGGGACTAGACACTGAAGCTTTCCTT. Its protein is CASSLRGLDTEAFL.

As regards this clonotype: A much larger clone sits a single nucleotide away, making a read error possible. The gene calls are TRBV29-1 and TRBJ2-7; 7 nucleotides match TRBD2. The V segment lost 6 bases and the J segment 0 bases; nucleotides outside the gene matches: 11. The CDR3 is 15 residues long. Germline V gene sequence: CDR1 SQVTM, CDR2 ANQGSEA. The CDR3 loop is CSVRTCGSASYEQYF. The DNA for the CDR3 is TGCAGCGTGAGGACTTGCGGGAGCGCCTCCTACGAGCAGTACTTC.

The sample holds a few counts of this clonotype. This chain connects TRBV20-1 to TRBJ1-4, with D possibly matching TRBD1 (5 bases). Germline CDR1 reads DFQATT; CDR2 reads SNEGSKA (reference sequence). V was cut by 6 bases and J by 0 bases, with 11 bases left in between. The CDR3 has 14 amino acids. CDR3 in amino acids: CSALRGATNEKLFF. For the CDR3, the DNA is TGCAGTGCGCTACGGGGGGCAACTAATGAAAAACTGTTTTTT.

J is TRBJ1-5 and V is TRBV19; D is perhaps TRBD1 (5 bases). Germline lookup yields CDR1 LNHDA and CDR2 SQIVND (reference sequence). Trimming took off 3 bases at V and 4 bases at J, with 13 bases between the two ends. CDR3 length: 15 amino acids. As DNA, the CDR3 is TGTGCCAGTAGTATCCCTCGACAGTTTAATCAGCCCCAGCATTTT. This sequence encodes CASSIPRQFNQPQHF.

V is TRBV7-3 and J is TRBJ1-1; TRBD1 is a possible D gene (6 bases). The CDR3 loop spans 14 amino acids. V was trimmed by 2 bases and J by 5 bases, leaving 12 bases between them. Germline loops: CDR1 SGHTA, CDR2 FQGTGA. CDR3 sequence: CASSLGQLGTEAFF. The DNA for the CDR3 is TGTGCCAGCAGCTTAGGACAGTTAGGGACTGAAGCTTTCTTT.

This clonotype was observed a single time. The CDR3 DNA reads TGTGCCAGCAGTGCAACAGGGGCGATGAACACTGAAGCTTTCTTT. As protein: CASSATGAMNTEAFF. The rearrangement links TRBV6-2 or TRBV6-3 to TRBJ1-1; 7 nucleotides line up with TRBD1. With 5 bases clipped from V and 0 bases from J, the junction kept 6 bases outside the gene matches. This CDR3 is 15 amino acids long. Per germline, CDR1 MNHEY and CDR2 SVGEGT.

The table lists this clonotype with a few counts. CDR3 in DNA: TGTGCCAGCAGCTTTATAGGTGCTGGGGCCAACGTCCTGACTTTC. Encoded protein: CASSFIGAGANVLTF. V and J are TRBV27 and TRBJ2-6; D uncertain. V dropped 6 bases and J dropped 2 bases, with 11 bases sitting between them. This CDR3 is 15 amino acids long. Germline assignment: CDR1 MNHEY and CDR2 SMNVEV (reference sequence).

This clonotype came up many times. The genes are TRBV6-5 and TRBJ2-5; possibly TRBD1 for D (5 bases). Trimming pared 0 bases from V and 3 bases from J, leaving 8 bases between. CDR3 size: 14 residues. Looked up from germline, CDR1 is MNHEY and CDR2 is SVGAGI. Written as DNA, the CDR3 is TGTGCCAGCAGTTACTCGACAGTAAAAGAGACCCAGTACTTC. Its protein product is CASSYSTVKETQYF.

This clonotype was observed a few times. The genes are TRBV28 and TRBJ1-5; no definite D call. Per the germline V gene, CDR1 is MDHEN and CDR2 is SYDVKM. The CDR3 is 13 amino acids. Trimming shortened V by 1 base and J by 6 bases, and 7 bases separated the two germline ends. The CDR3 loop reads CASSLFPVQPQHF. CDR3 bases: TGTGCCAGCAGTTTATTCCCCGTTCAGCCCCAGCATTTT.

As for this clonotype: A much larger clonotype is one base distant, so this may be a read error. The conserved final phenylalanine or tryptophan is absent from the CDR3, which likely points to a read error. The rearrangement joins TRBV5-1 to TRBJ2-7, with 10 bases fitting TRBD1. Germline V gene sequence: CDR1 SGHRS, CDR2 YFSETQ. The junction had 4 bases not matched to a gene; V was cut back by 1 base and J by 3 bases. The CDR3 sequence is 15 residues long. This CDR3 is CASSLPGTGVYEQYL. In DNA form, the CDR3 reads TGCGCCAGCAGCTTGCCCGGGACAGGGGTCTACGAGCAGTACCTC.

At least ten counts were recorded for this clonotype. The chain employs TRBV19 and TRBJ1-4, with TRBD1 matching over 8 bases. There are 13 residues in the CDR3. Germline V gives CDR1 LNHDA, CDR2 SQIVND (reference sequence). The V and J ends lost 9 bases and 7 bases, in that order; junction bases with no gene match: 7. The CDR3 reads CASKTGDREKLFF. The DNA of the CDR3 is TGTGCCAGCAAGACAGGGGATCGTGAAAAACTGTTTTTT.

Remarks on this clonotype: At one boundary the junction diverges from the germline segment, which might be a read error. The J gene is TRBJ1-2, the V gene TRBV12-3 or TRBV12-4; the D is unclear. CDR3 size: 13 residues. The CDR3 coding sequence is TGTGTCAGCAGTTTGCCAAGGGCTTATGGCTACACCTTC. Its protein product is CVSSLPRAYGYTF.

The rearrangement links TRBV20-1 to TRBJ2-3, with 11 bases identical to TRBD2. After removal of 6 bases from V and 5 bases from J, the junction contained 13 bases not matched to a gene. The CDR3 spans 16 residues. Germline loops: CDR1 DFQATT, CDR2 SNEGSKA (reference sequence). The CDR3 is CSANRIAGGEVDTQYF. Here the CDR3 DNA reads TGCAGTGCAAACCGAATAGCGGGAGGGGAAGTAGATACGCAGTATTTT.

This clonotype was found a few times. CDR3 protein: CSAGQGGYNEQFF. The CDR3 region has the DNA TGCAGCGCCGGACAGGGTGGTTACAATGAGCAGTTCTTC. This rearrangement joins TRBV29-1 to TRBJ2-1, with TRBD1 matching over 8 bases. The germline V gene encodes CDR1 SQVTM and CDR2 ANQGSEA. The CDR3 contains 13 residues. V shed 7 bases, J shed 4 bases, and the junction held 6 bases outside the gene matches.

By proportion, this clonotype is medium-sized. The rearrangement links TRBV20-1 to TRBJ2-1, with no clear D. V was pared by 5 bases and J by 4 bases, with 12 bases between. This CDR3 has 13 amino acids. Per germline, CDR1 DFQATT and CDR2 SNEGSKA (reference sequence). CDR3 sequence (DNA): TGCAGTGCTCCTGCGAATCGGTACAATGAGCAGTTCTTC. This translates into CSAPANRYNEQFF.

For this clonotype: A much larger clone sits a single nucleotide away, making a read error possible. The gene calls are TRBV3-1 and TRBJ2-2, with TRBD1 matching 7 bases. V trimming: 4 bases; J trimming: 2 bases; junction bases outside the gene matches: 7. From germline, CDR1 is LGHDT and CDR2 YNNKEL (reference sequence). This CDR3 is built from 16 residues. The CDR3 region is CASSPLRGQNTGELFF. The CDR3, as DNA: TGTGCCAGCAGCCCCTTAAGGGGGCAAAACACCGGGGAGCTGTTTTTT.